These T cell receptor beta chains were read from a single sample in a study of blood T cell repertoires in COVID-19. Sequencing used immunoSEQ multiplex PCR; TCRdb keeps in-frame clones, though not all of them. Of over 200,000 clones detected, around 84% appear once; the ten largest clones hold around 5.7%. The sample taken for sequencing was peripheral blood. These receptor sequences come from an older man with acute or convalescent COVID-19. The CDR3 runs from the conserved cysteine through the conserved F or W. The D gene is left open where the match is weak. Only part of the rows carry a size: once, few, many, or a class if the clone is expanded.

>TRBJ2-1|NA|TRBV5-1|TRBD2
TGCGCCAGCAGCTTGTCGCGAGCGGGAGTCGATGAGCAGTTCTTC
CASSLSRAGVDEQFF
>TRBJ1-6|NA|TRBV7-9|NA
TGTGCCACCTCGGTCAACCCGTATTCACCCCTCCACTTT
CATSVNPYSPLHF
>TRBJ1-6|NA|TRBV7-9|NA
TGTGCCAGCAGCACAAATTCACCCCTCCACTTT
CASSTNSPLHF
>TRBJ2-2|NA|TRBV10-3|TRBD1
TGTGCCATCAGCAGGCACGGGGGACAGGGGAGCACCGGGGAGCTGTTTTTT
CAISRHGGQGSTGELFF
>TRBJ2-7|NA|TRBV27|TRBD1
TGTGCCAGCAGTTGGGGGTCAGGGGGTGCACACTACGAGCAGTACTTC
CASSWGSGGAHYEQYF
>TRBJ1-1|NA|TRBV14|TRBD1
TGTGCCAGCAGCCAAGGGACAGGGGTTGAAGCTTTCTTT
CASSQGTGVEAFF
>TRBJ2-1|once|TRBV2|NA
TGTGCCAGCAAGGAGGGCATTTACAATGAGCAGTTCTTC
CASKEGIYNEQFF
>TRBJ2-3|once|TRBV4-3|TRBD2
TGCGCCAGCAGCCCCGGACTAGCGGGAGGAACAGATACGCAGTATTTT
CASSPGLAGGTDTQYF
>TRBJ1-2|few|TRBV7-2|NA
TGTGCCAGCAGCGCCTACAGCTCTTCTAACTATGGCTACACCTTC
CASSAYSSSNYGYTF
>TRBJ2-7|NA|TRBV28|NA
TGTGCCAGCAGTCGTGAGCGACCCTCCTACGAGCAGTACTTC
CASSRERPSYEQYF
>TRBJ1-2|few|TRBV14|NA
TGTGCCAGCAGCCAAGACAGGTTTGGCAATTATGGCTACACCTTC
CASSQDRFGNYGYTF
>TRBJ1-4|few|TRBV19|NA
TGTGCCAGTAGTACGGACTTTGAGGGTGAAAAACTGTTTTTT
CASSTDFEGEKLFF
>TRBJ1-1|NA|TRBV19|TRBD1
TGTGCCAGTAGTCCCGGACAGGGGGCGGATGAAGCTTTCTTT
CASSPGQGADEAFF
>TRBJ1-2|NA|TRBV5-5|NA
TGTGCCAGCAGCTTGGCGCCGCAGGGGTACTCTGGCTACACCTTC
CASSLAPQGYSGYTF
>TRBJ2-7|once|TRBV5-1|TRBD2
TGCGCCAGTATGCCTGCTAGCGGGAGCTTCTACGAGCAGTACTTC
CASMPASGSFYEQYF
>TRBJ1-1|NA|TRBV5-1|NA
TGCGCCAGCAGTTTCTCAACAGGGTCCACTGAAGCTTTCTTT
CASSFSTGSTEAFF
>TRBJ1-1|few|TRBV2|NA
TGTGCCAGCAGTGAAGGTCTGGGGGGGACTGAAGCTTTCTTT
CASSEGLGGTEAFF
>TRBJ1-2|once|TRBV28|TRBD1
TGTGCCAGCAGTCCGATAGACAGGGCAGGCTACACCTTC
CASSPIDRAGYTF
>TRBJ1-2|NA|TRBV18|NA
TGTGCCAGCTCACCACCGCAAGGCAGGGTTAACTATGGCTACACCTTC
CASSPPQGRVNYGYTF
>TRBJ2-3|NA|TRBV9|NA
TGTGCCAGCAGCGTAGGGCGGGGGCGGATTAGCACAGATACGCAGTATTTT
CASSVGRGRISTDTQYF
>TRBJ1-2|NA|TRBV10-2|TRBD1
TGCGCCAGCAGTGAGCAGGGACAGCTGCATGGTGGCTACACCTTC
CASSEQGQLHGGYTF
>TRBJ2-2|NA|TRBV7-2|NA
TGTGCCAGCAGCCCCAGTGGGGGCCAGGGTAGGAGGGAGCTGTTTTTT
CASSPSGGQGRRELFF
>TRBJ1-1|once|TRBV27|TRBD1
TGTGCCAGCACCTCCCAGGGGGCGCAGGACACTGAAGCTTTCTTT
CASTSQGAQDTEAFF
>TRBJ2-1|NA|TRBV30|TRBD2
TGTGCCTGGGCATGGAGCGGGAACTACAATGAGCAGTTCTTC
CAWAWSGNYNEQFF
>TRBJ2-3|once|TRBV6-5|TRBD2
TGTGCCACCATACTAGCGGGAGGAACAGATACGCAGTATTTT
CATILAGGTDTQYF
>TRBJ1-1|NA|TRBV7-9|NA
TGTGCCAGCAGCTTACGTGTACAGGTTGAAGCTTTCTTT
CASSLRVQVEAFF
>TRBJ1-3|few|TRBV18|NA
TGTGCCAGCTCACCAGGAGCAGGAAACACCATATATTTT
CASSPGAGNTIYF
>TRBJ2-1|few|TRBV19|TRBD1
TGTGCCAGTAGAGGACAGTCAGGGGGGCAGTTCTTC
CASRGQSGGQFF
>TRBJ2-2|NA|TRBV6-5|NA
TGTGCCAGCAGTACCCAGGCATCCGGGGAGCTGTTTTTT
CASSTQASGELFF
>TRBJ2-1|NA|TRBV5-1|NA
TGCGCCAGCAGCTTTTTGGACAGTAGCAATGAGCAGTTCTTC
CASSFLDSSNEQFF
>TRBJ2-3|NA|TRBV9|NA
TGTGCCAGCAGCGTACGTGTGGGGAGAGATACGCAGTATTTT
CASSVRVGRDTQYF
>TRBJ2-3|NA|TRBV6-1|TRBD2
TGTGCCAGCAGTGAGTTAGCGGGAAGAGATACGCAGTATTTT
CASSELAGRDTQYF
>TRBJ2-1|NA|TRBV14|TRBD1
TGTGCCAGCAGCCCTCTACGGGACAGGGAAGCCGATGAGCAGTTCTTC
CASSPLRDREADEQFF
>TRBJ2-1|NA|TRBV27|NA
TGTGCCAGCAGTTTGAGGGGGACCTCGGCCAATGAGCAGTTCTTC
CASSLRGTSANEQFF
>TRBJ1-1|NA|TRBV28|NA
TGTGCCAGCACCTTAAACACTGAAGCTTTCTTT
CASTLNTEAFF
>TRBJ2-3|few|TRBV24-1|NA
TGTGCCACCAGTGATTTCGTGTGGAGCGGAGATGGGACAGATACGCAGTATTTT
CATSDFVWSGDGTDTQYF
>TRBJ1-6|NA|TRBV18|NA
TGTGCCAGCTCCGTTGACAGGAGTAATTCACCCCTCCACTTT
CASSVDRSNSPLHF
>TRBJ2-1|NA|TRBV5-1|TRBD1
TGCGCCAGCAGCTTGGTGGGACAGTCTTCCTACAATGAGCAGTTCTTC
CASSLVGQSSYNEQFF
>TRBJ2-5|NA|TRBV19|NA
TGTGCCAGTAATTTAAGAGGAGAAGAGACCCAGTACTTC
CASNLRGEETQYF
>TRBJ1-2|NA|TRBV15|NA
TGTGCCACCAGCAGAGATCCAGGCACTTTTTACTATGGCTACACCTTC
CATSRDPGTFYYGYTF
>TRBJ1-6|once|TRBV5-4|NA
TGTGCCAGCAGTCTCGGACACACGAATTCACCCCTCCACTTT
CASSLGHTNSPLHF
>TRBJ2-7|few|TRBV29-1|TRBD2
TGCAGCGTAGGACTAGCGGGAAAGTCCTACGAGCAGTACTTC
CSVGLAGKSYEQYF
>TRBJ2-3|NA|TRBV7-9|NA
TGTGCCAGCAGCTTAGGGCCAGTCACAGATACGCAGTATTTT
CASSLGPVTDTQYF
>TRBJ1-5|few|TRBV2|TRBD1
TGTGCCAGCAGTGAGAGGGGACAGGTGAATCAGCCCCAGCATTTT
CASSERGQVNQPQHF
>TRBJ1-3|NA|TRBV3-1/TRBV3-2|TRBD1
TGTGCCAGCAGCCAAACCGGGACAGAAAGAAACACCATATATTTT
CASSQTGTERNTIYF
>TRBJ2-1|NA|TRBV24-1|TRBD2
TGTGCCACAGCGGGGCAGGGAGGGGAGCAGTTCTTC
CATAGQGGEQFF
>TRBJ2-3|NA|TRBV7-3|NA
TGTGCCAGCAGCCCCCAGACAGGCAGCACAGATACGCAGTATTTT
CASSPQTGSTDTQYF
>TRBJ2-3|NA|TRBV27|NA
TGTGCCAGCAGTTTAATCCCAAGGGGCTCTACAGATACGCAGTATTTT
CASSLIPRGSTDTQYF
>TRBJ1-1|NA|TRBV5-1|NA
TGCGCCAGCAGCTTTTTTACAGGGTACACTGAAGCTTTCTTT
CASSFFTGYTEAFF